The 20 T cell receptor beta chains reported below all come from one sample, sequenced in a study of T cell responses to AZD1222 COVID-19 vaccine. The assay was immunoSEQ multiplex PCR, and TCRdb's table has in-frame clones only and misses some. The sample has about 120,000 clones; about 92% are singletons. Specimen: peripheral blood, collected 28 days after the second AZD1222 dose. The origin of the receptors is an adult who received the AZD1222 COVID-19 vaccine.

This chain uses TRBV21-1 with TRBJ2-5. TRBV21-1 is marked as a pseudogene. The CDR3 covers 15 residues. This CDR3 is CASSKRQGVIETQYF. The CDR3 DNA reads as TGTGCCAGCAGCAAAAGGCAGGGAGTGATCGAGACCCAGTACTTC.

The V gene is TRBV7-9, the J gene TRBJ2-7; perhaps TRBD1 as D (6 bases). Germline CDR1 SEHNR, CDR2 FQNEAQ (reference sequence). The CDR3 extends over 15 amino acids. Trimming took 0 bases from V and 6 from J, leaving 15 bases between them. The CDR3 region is CASSLAGDTMFEQYF. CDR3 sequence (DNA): TGTGCCAGCAGCTTAGCAGGGGACACGATGTTCGAGCAGTACTTC. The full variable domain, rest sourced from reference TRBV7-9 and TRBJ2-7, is DTGVSQNPRHKITKRGQNVTFRCDPISEHNRLYWYRQTLGQGPEFLTYFQNEAQLEKSRLLSDRFSAERPKGSFSTLEIQRTEQGDSAMYLCASSLAGDTMFEQYFGPGTRLTVT.

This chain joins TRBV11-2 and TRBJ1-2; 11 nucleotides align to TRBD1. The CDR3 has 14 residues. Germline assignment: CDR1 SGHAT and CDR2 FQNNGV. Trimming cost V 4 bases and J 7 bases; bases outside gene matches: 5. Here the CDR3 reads CASSSGQGAGGYTF. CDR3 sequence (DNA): TGTGCCAGCAGCTCAGGACAGGGGGCGGGTGGCTACACCTTC.

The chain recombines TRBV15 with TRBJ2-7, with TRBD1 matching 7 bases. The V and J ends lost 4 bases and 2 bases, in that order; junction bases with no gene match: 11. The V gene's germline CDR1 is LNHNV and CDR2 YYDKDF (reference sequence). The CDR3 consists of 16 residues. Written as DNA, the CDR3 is TGTGCCACCAGCAATCTCCGAGACAGGGTTACCTACGAGCAGTACTTC. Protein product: CATSNLRDRVTYEQYF.

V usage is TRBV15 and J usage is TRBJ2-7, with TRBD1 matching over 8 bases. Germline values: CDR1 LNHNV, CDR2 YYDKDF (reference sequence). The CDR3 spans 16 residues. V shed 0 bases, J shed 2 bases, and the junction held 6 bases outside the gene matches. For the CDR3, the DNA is TGTGCCACCAGCAGAGATCTGCAGGGGGCCACCTACGAGCAGTACTTC. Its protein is CATSRDLQGATYEQYF.

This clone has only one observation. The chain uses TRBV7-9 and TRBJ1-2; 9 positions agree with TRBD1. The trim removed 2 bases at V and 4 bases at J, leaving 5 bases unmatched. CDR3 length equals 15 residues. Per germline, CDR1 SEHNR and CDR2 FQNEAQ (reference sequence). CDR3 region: CASSLLQGATYGYTF. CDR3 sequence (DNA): TGTGCCAGCAGCTTATTACAGGGGGCGACCTATGGCTACACCTTC.

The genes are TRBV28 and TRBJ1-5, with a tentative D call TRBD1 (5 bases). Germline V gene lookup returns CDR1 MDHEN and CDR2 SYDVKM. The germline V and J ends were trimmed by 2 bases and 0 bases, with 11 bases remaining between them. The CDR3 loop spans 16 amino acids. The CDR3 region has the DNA TGTGCCAGCAGTTTACTGGCAGGGCGTAGCAATCAGCCCCAGCATTTT. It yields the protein CASSLLAGRSNQPQHF.

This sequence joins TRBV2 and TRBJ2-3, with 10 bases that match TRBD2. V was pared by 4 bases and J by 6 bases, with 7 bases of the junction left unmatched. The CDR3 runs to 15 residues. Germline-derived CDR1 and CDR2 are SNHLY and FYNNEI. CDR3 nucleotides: TGTGCCAGCAGTGCGCCTAGCGGGAGTGACGATACGCAGTATTTT. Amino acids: CASSAPSGSDDTQYF. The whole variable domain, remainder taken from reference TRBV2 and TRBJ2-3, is EPEVTQTPSHQVTQMGQEVILRCVPISNHLYFYWYRQILGQKVEFLVSFYNNEISEKSEIFDDQFSVERPDGSNFTLKIRSTKLEDSAMYFCASSAPSGSDDTQYFGPGTRLTVL.

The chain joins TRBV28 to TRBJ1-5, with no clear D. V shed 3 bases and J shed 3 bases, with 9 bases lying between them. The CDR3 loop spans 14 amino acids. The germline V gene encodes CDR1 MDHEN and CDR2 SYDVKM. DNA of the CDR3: TGTGCCAGCAGTTTTCGTGGGTCCAATCAGCCCCAGCATTTT. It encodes CASSFRGSNQPQHF.

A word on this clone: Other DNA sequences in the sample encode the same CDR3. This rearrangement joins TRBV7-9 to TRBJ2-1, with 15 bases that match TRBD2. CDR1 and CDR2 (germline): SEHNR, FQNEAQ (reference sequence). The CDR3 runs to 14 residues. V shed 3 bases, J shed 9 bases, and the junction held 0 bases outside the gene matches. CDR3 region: CASSLGLAGGEQFF. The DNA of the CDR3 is TGTGCCAGCAGCTTGGGACTAGCGGGAGGTGAGCAGTTCTTC. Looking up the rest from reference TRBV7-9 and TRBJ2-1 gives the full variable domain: DTGVSQNPRHKITKRGQNVTFRCDPISEHNRLYWYRQTLGQGPEFLTYFQNEAQLEKSRLLSDRFSAERPKGSFSTLEIQRTEQGDSAMYLCASSLGLAGGEQFFGPGTRLTVL.

The CDR3 nucleotides are TGCGCCAGCAGCCAAGAACCCCTTAGAGACTCTGGAAACACCATATATTTT. Translating it yields CASSQEPLRDSGNTIYF. The chain uses TRBV4-3 and TRBJ1-3; D is unclear. The CDR3 spans 17 residues. The V end was cut by 0 bases, the J end by 0 bases, with 12 bases between. Germline-derived CDR1 and CDR2 are LGHNA and YSLEER.

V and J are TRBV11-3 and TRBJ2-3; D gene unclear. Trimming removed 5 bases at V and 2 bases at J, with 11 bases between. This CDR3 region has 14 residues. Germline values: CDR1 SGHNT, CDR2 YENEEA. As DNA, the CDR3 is TGTGCCAGCAGCCCCACCCGCTCCACAGATACGCAGTATTTT. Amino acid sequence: CASSPTRSTDTQYF.

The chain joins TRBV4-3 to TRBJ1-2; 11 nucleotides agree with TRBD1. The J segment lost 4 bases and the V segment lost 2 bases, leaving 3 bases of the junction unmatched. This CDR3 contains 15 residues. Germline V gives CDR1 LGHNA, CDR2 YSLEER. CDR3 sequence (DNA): TGCGCCAGCAGCCAAAGGGACAGGGGGACCTATGGCTACACCTTC. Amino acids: CASSQRDRGTYGYTF.

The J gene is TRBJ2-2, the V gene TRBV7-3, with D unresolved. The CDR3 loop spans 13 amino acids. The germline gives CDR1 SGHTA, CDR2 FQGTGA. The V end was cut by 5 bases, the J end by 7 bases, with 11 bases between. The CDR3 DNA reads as TGTGCCAGCAGCCCCGGTGCCGTCGGGGAGCTGTTTTTT. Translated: CASSPGAVGELFF.

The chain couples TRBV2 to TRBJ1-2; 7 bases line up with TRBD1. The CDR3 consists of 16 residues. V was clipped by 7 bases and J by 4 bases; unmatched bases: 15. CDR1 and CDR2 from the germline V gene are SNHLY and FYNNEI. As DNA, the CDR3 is TGTGCCAGCACCCGTCGGGACAGTAGTGGTCCCTATGGCTACACCTTC. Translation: CASTRRDSSGPYGYTF.

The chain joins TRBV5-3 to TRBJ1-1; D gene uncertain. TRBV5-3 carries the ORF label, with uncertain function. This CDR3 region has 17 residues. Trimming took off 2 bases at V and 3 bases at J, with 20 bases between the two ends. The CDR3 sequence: CARSLADHSPKDTEAFF. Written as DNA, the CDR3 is TGTGCCAGAAGCTTAGCAGACCATTCCCCCAAAGACACTGAAGCTTTCTTT.

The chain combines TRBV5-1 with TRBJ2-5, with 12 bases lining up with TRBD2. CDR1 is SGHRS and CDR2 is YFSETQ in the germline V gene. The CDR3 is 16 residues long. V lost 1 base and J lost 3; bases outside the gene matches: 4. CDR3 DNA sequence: TGCGCCAGCAGCTTGAGGACTAGCGGGAACGAAGAGACCCAGTACTTC. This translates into CASSLRTSGNEETQYF.

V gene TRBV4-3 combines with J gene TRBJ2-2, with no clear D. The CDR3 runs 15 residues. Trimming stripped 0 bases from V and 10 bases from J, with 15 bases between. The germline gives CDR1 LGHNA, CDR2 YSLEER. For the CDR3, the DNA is TGCGCCAGCAGCCAAGATACCTCAAGCTTGGAGGAGCTGTTTTTT. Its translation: CASSQDTSSLEELFF.

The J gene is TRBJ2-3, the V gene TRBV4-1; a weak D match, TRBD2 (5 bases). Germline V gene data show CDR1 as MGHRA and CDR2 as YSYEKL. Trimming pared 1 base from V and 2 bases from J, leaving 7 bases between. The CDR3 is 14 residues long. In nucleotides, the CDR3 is TGCGCCAGCAGCCAAGGGACTCTCACAGATACGCAGTATTTT. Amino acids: CASSQGTLTDTQYF.

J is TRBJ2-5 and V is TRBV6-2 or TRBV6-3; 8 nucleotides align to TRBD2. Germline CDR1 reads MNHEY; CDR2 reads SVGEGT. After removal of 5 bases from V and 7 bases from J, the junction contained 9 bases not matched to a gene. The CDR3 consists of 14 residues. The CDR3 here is CASSAGGGVGTQYF. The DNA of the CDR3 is TGTGCCAGCAGTGCCGGGGGGGGCGTGGGGACCCAGTACTTC.